The clone carrying this TCR beta chain has just one count. No antigen is known for it. Every subset's genomic DNA went evenly onto several immunoSEQ plates. Here immunoSEQ multiplex PCR was the method, and the copy in TCRdb shows in-frame clones only, minus some. This repertoire shows about 2.3 million clones, more than 85% found once; its top ten account for around 0.4%. The sample is drawn from a study of shared clonotypes between healthy human individuals. Study findings and constraints: For sorted subsets, rarefaction showed incomplete sequencing despite large depth. Among non-shared clonotypes, generation probabilities were lower than among those shared by all four donors.

CDR1 is MNHNY and CDR2 is SVGAGI in the germline V gene (reference sequence). The CDR3 has 16 amino acids. J gave up 3 bases and V 6 bases, and 10 bases lay outside the gene matches. The chain recombines TRBV6-6 with TRBJ2-5; 10 bases are shared with TRBD2. Material for sequencing was naive CD4+ T cells from PBMCs. Subset denoted: CD45RA+ positively selected. This TCR was recovered from a man in his late teens or twenties in good health. Some clones in this sample may be carry-over from other donors' samples. The CDR3 region has the DNA TGTGCCAGCAGCTTTCGGACTAGCGGAGGGAAAGAGACCCAGTACTTC. Amino acids: CASSFRTSGGKETQYF.